These 32 T cell receptor beta chains share one sample of origin, sequenced in a study of blood T cell repertoires in COVID-19. Clones were read by immunoSEQ multiplex PCR, and TCRdb kept only the in-frame ones, dropping some. The data contain over 250,000 clones, 80% to 90% of them singletons. The sample comprised peripheral blood. Receptor source: a woman aged 70-85 years with acute or convalescent COVID-19.

CDR3: CASSLWEMRGRRPFF. The CDR3 coding sequence is TGTGCCAGCAGCTTGTGGGAGATGCGGGGTCGACGGCCGTTCTTC. The rearrangement links TRBV5-6 to TRBJ2-1, with D possibly being TRBD2 (6 bases). Per the germline V gene, CDR1 is SGHDT and CDR2 is YYEEEE. V lost 1 base to trimming and J lost 15 bases, with 23 bases between them. This CDR3 has 15 amino acids.

This clone was counted between two and nine times. The chain joins TRBV6-7 to TRBJ2-2; 8 bases are shared with TRBD2. TRBV6-7 is annotated as an ORF whose role is uncertain. After removal of 2 bases from V and 0 bases from J, the junction contained 14 bases not matched to a gene. CDR3 length: 20 residues. The CDR3 coding sequence is TGTGCCAGCAGTTACATCGGAGAGGTCGGGGGGGCCGCGAACACCGGGGAGCTGTTTTTT. Translated, it gives CASSYIGEVGGAANTGELFF.

The chain couples TRBV2 to TRBJ1-1; 12 nucleotides agree with TRBD1. After removal of 8 bases from V and 3 bases from J, the junction contained 10 bases not matched to a gene. CDR1 SNHLY and CDR2 FYNNEI come from the germline V gene. CDR3 length: 16 residues. The CDR3 here is CASSPGQGASDTEAFF. The CDR3 nucleotides are TGTGCCAGCTCTCCGGGACAGGGGGCGTCGGACACTGAAGCTTTCTTT.

The chain links TRBV7-9 to TRBJ1-2, with unresolved D. The CDR3 has 15 residues. V was pared by 6 bases and J by 2 bases, with 16 bases between. CDR1 SEHNR and CDR2 FQNEAQ come from the germline V gene (reference sequence). The CDR3 nucleotides are TGTGCCAGCAGTCATGGTACGGACTACAACTATGGCTACACCTTC. It translates to CASSHGTDYNYGYTF.

This chain joins TRBV7-6 and TRBJ2-5; D is ambiguous. V was pared by 8 bases and J by 2 bases, with 9 bases between. CDR1 SGHVS and CDR2 FNYEAQ come from the germline V gene. The CDR3 sequence is 12 residues long. Written as DNA, the CDR3 is TGTGCCAGCGGGCAGCCACAAGAGACCCAGTACTTC. Translated: CASGQPQETQYF.

V usage is TRBV2 and J usage is TRBJ1-3; no clear D. Germline V gene lookup returns CDR1 SNHLY and CDR2 FYNNEI. Trimming shortened V by 6 bases and J by 4 bases, and 13 bases separated the two germline ends. The CDR3 loop spans 14 amino acids. DNA for the CDR3: TGTGCCAGCAGAGCTCTTGTCGAGGGAAACACCATATATTTT. Protein: CASRALVEGNTIYF. Looking up the rest from reference TRBV2 and TRBJ1-3 gives the full variable domain: EPEVTQTPSHQVTQMGQEVILRCVPISNHLYFYWYRQILGQKVEFLVSFYNNEISEKSEIFDDQFSVERPDGSNFTLKIRSTKLEDSAMYFCASRALVEGNTIYFGEGSWLTVV.

This sequence joins TRBV5-4 and TRBJ1-2, with TRBD1 matching over 7 bases. CDR1 and CDR2 from the germline V gene are SGHNT and YYREEE (reference sequence). The CDR3 consists of 14 residues. The J segment lost 3 bases and the V segment lost 0 bases, leaving 2 bases of the junction unmatched. This CDR3 is CASSLGDRDYGYTF. In DNA, the CDR3 is TGTGCCAGCAGCTTGGGGGACAGAGACTATGGCTACACCTTC.

This chain links TRBV4-1 with TRBJ1-2; possible D gene TRBD1, 6 bases. Germline V CDR1 and CDR2: MGHRA, YSYEKL. CDR3 size: 13 residues. The V end was cut by 1 base, the J end by 3 bases, with 6 bases between. CDR3 amino acids: CASSQGQDYGYTF. CDR3 nucleotide sequence: TGCGCCAGCAGCCAAGGACAGGACTATGGCTACACCTTC.

This clone has just a few counts. This chain uses TRBV2 with TRBJ2-3; a possible D gene is TRBD2 (6 bases). V lost 5 bases, J lost 2 bases, and 14 bases lay in between. Germline assignment: CDR1 SNHLY and CDR2 FYNNEI. The CDR3 is 15 amino acids. The CDR3 here is CASSPGTGVTDTQYF. CDR3 coding DNA: TGTGCCAGCAGTCCGGGGACGGGAGTCACAGATACGCAGTATTTT.

The rearrangement uses TRBV5-1 and TRBJ1-6, with 7 bases identical to TRBD1. The CDR3 is made up of 15 amino acids. Germline V gene lookup returns CDR1 SGHRS and CDR2 YFSETQ. The V and J ends lost 6 bases and 10 bases, in that order; junction bases with no gene match: 13. The CDR3 here is CASKGRQGERSPLHF. The CDR3 nucleotides are TGCGCCAGCAAGGGCCGACAGGGCGAGAGGTCACCCCTCCACTTT.

V is TRBV30 and J is TRBJ2-4, with 11 positions matching TRBD2. The CDR3 loop spans 13 amino acids. V gave up 8 bases and J gave up 9 bases; unmatched junction bases: 9. Germline V gene sequence: CDR1 GTSNPN, CDR2 SVGIG (reference sequence). DNA for the CDR3: TGTGCCCAAGGGACTAGCGGAAAGGGCATTCAGTACTTC. Its protein is CAQGTSGKGIQYF.

This clone was observed a single time. The J gene is TRBJ2-6, the V gene TRBV30; D perhaps matches TRBD2 (5 bases). V shed 0 bases and J shed 1 base, with 10 bases lying between them. The CDR3 contains 16 residues. Germline loops: CDR1 GTSNPN, CDR2 SVGIG (reference sequence). The CDR3 sequence is CAWSVEGWSGANVLTF. CDR3 in DNA: TGTGCCTGGAGTGTAGAGGGCTGGTCTGGGGCCAACGTCCTGACTTTC.

This rearrangement joins TRBV7-9 to TRBJ2-5, with 7 bases fitting TRBD1. The CDR3 has 14 residues. V trimming: 8 bases; J trimming: 1 base; junction bases outside the gene matches: 7. Germline V gene lookup returns CDR1 SEHNR and CDR2 FQNEAQ (reference sequence). The CDR3 region has the DNA TGTGCCAGCGGCATAGGGGGCCCCCAAGAGACCCAGTACTTC. Its translation: CASGIGGPQETQYF.

This clone was counted a few times. This sequence joins TRBV5-1 and TRBJ2-7; D is unresolved. The germline V gene encodes CDR1 SGHRS and CDR2 YFSETQ. The CDR3 runs to 15 residues. V lost 1 base and J lost 3, with 14 bases in between. The CDR3 coding sequence is TGCGCCAGCAGCTTGTTTCAGTCGAGGAACTACGAGCAGTACTTC. Amino acid sequence: CASSLFQSRNYEQYF.

The rearrangement uses TRBV18 and TRBJ1-3; 11 bases are shared with TRBD1. Trimming removed 2 bases from V and 0 bases from J; junction bases left unmatched: 0. This CDR3 is 16 amino acids long. Germline V CDR1 and CDR2: KGHSH, LQKENI. CDR3 coding DNA: TGTGCCAGCTCACCAGGGACAGGGGGCTCTGGAAACACCATATATTTT. It yields the protein CASSPGTGGSGNTIYF.

V usage is TRBV18 and J usage is TRBJ2-3; 7 nucleotides line up with TRBD1. The V gene end was trimmed by 3 bases and the J gene end by 5 bases; junction bases not matched to a gene: 20. The CDR3 runs 19 residues. CDR1 and CDR2 (germline): KGHSH, LQKENI. This CDR3 reads CASSPRQTGISLIGDTQYF. CDR3 DNA: TGTGCCAGCTCACCCCGCCAGACAGGGATTTCCCTGATTGGAGATACGCAGTATTTT. Full variable domain (remainder filled in from reference TRBV18 and TRBJ2-3): NAGVMQNPRHLVRRRGQEARLRCSPMKGHSHVYWYRQLPEEGLKFMVYLQKENIIDESGMPKERFSAEFPKEGPSILRIQQVVRGDSAAYFCASSPRQTGISLIGDTQYFGPGTRLTVL.

This rearrangement joins TRBV5-1 to TRBJ2-3, with TRBD2 matching 9 bases. J lost 2 bases, V lost 1 base, and 2 bases had no gene match. Germline CDR1 SGHRS, CDR2 YFSETQ. The CDR3 loop spans 15 amino acids. Here the CDR3 reads CASSLSGGLTDTQYF. In DNA, the CDR3 is TGCGCCAGCAGCTTGAGCGGGGGGCTCACAGATACGCAGTATTTT.

J is TRBJ2-1 and V is TRBV30; D is undetermined. The CDR3 spans 14 residues. The ends were cut back, 0 bases at V and 2 bases at J, with 8 bases in the middle. Germline CDR1 GTSNPN, CDR2 SVGIG (reference sequence). The CDR3 DNA reads as TGTGCCTGGAGTGTACGGGTAACCTACAATGAGCAGTTCTTC. Translated, it gives CAWSVRVTYNEQFF.

CDR3 sequence reads: CASSPQGTGYGYTF. The CDR3 DNA is TGCGCCAGCAGCCCTCAGGGCACGGGCTATGGCTACACCTTC. This chain links TRBV5-1 with TRBJ1-2, with D possibly matching TRBD1 (5 bases). CDR3 size: 14 residues. Trimming left V 4 bases short and J 4 bases short, with 14 bases between. CDR1 is SGHRS, CDR2 YFSETQ, per germline.

This clone was recorded only once. The J gene is TRBJ1-5, the V gene TRBV6-2 or TRBV6-3; 7 bases match TRBD1. CDR3 length: 16 amino acids. Trimming removed 5 bases from V and 0 bases from J; junction bases left unmatched: 7. Germline values: CDR1 MNHEY, CDR2 SVGEGT. The CDR3 reads CASSGPGTDSNQPQHF. In DNA form, the CDR3 reads TGTGCCAGCAGTGGGCCCGGGACAGATAGCAATCAGCCCCAGCATTTT.

The rearrangement links TRBV29-1 to TRBJ1-1; D is unclear. The germline CDR1 and CDR2 sequences are SQVTM and ANQGSEA. The V end lost 4 bases, the J end lost 1 base, and 10 bases lay between the germline ends. There are 13 residues in the CDR3. For the CDR3, the DNA is TGCAGCGTTGTGCAGGCCGCGAACACTGAAGCTTTCTTT. This gives the protein CSVVQAANTEAFF.

J is TRBJ1-2 and V is TRBV12-5, with D tentatively TRBD1 (5 bases). Germline V gene data show CDR1 as LGHNT and CDR2 as FRNRAP. The V end was cut by 6 bases, the J end by 1 base, with 9 bases between. CDR3 length: 13 amino acids. CDR3 sequence: CASGPDSNYGYTF. DNA of the CDR3: TGTGCTAGTGGCCCTGACAGTAACTATGGCTACACCTTC.

The V call is TRBV27, the J call TRBJ1-1; no firm D call. There are 13 residues in the CDR3. V lost 2 bases, J lost 7 bases, and 11 bases lay in between. Germline loops: CDR1 MNHEY, CDR2 SMNVEV (reference sequence). The CDR3 here is CASSLGDNLEAFF. CDR3 coding DNA: TGTGCCAGCAGTTTAGGAGATAATCTTGAAGCTTTCTTT.

The V call is TRBV28, the J call TRBJ2-7; 7 bases agree with TRBD1. Germline CDR1 and CDR2: MDHEN and SYDVKM. There are 14 residues in the CDR3. Trimming cost V 10 bases and J 1 base; bases outside gene matches: 10. This chain's CDR3 is CATLGETGSYEQYF. Here the CDR3 DNA reads TGTGCCACCCTAGGGGAGACAGGGTCCTACGAGCAGTACTTC.

This sequence joins TRBV18 and TRBJ1-1; D is uncertain. Germline CDR1 is KGHSH and CDR2 is LQKENI. CDR3 length: 12 amino acids. V was pared by 6 bases and J by 8 bases, with 13 bases between. The CDR3 protein is CASSRREGEAFF. CDR3 in DNA: TGTGCCAGCTCCCGGAGGGAGGGCGAAGCTTTCTTT.

This chain connects TRBV3-1 (or the pseudogene TRBV3-2) to TRBJ1-1; D perhaps matches TRBD1 (5 bases). The V gene's germline CDR1 is LGHDT and CDR2 YNNKEL (reference sequence). The CDR3 contains 15 residues. Deletions cut 2 bases from V and 1 base from J, with 11 bases between. CDR3 loop: CASSQSDIRNTEAFF. The CDR3 nucleotides read TGTGCCAGCAGCCAATCGGACATACGGAACACTGAAGCTTTCTTT.

The J gene is TRBJ1-1, the V gene TRBV5-1, with 7 bases that match TRBD1. Germline values: CDR1 SGHRS, CDR2 YFSETQ. The CDR3 has 20 residues. The ends lost 0 bases at V and 1 base at J; junction bases unmatched: 18. The CDR3 protein is CASSLEPTGMNVGKNTEAFF. The CDR3 nucleotides read TGCGCCAGCAGCTTGGAACCGACAGGGATGAACGTTGGTAAGAACACTGAAGCTTTCTTT.

The V gene is TRBV6-5, the J gene TRBJ1-6, with 7 bases matching TRBD1. Germline trimming cut 2 bases from V and 14 bases from J; bases unmatched to any gene: 12. Germline V gene lookup returns CDR1 MNHEY and CDR2 SVGAGI. The CDR3 is made up of 15 amino acids. As DNA, the CDR3 is TGTGCCAGCAGTTACGGTTCCGGGACAGTGGAAACCCTCCACTTT. It encodes CASSYGSGTVETLHF.

The V gene is TRBV5-1, the J gene TRBJ2-2; D is uncertain. The germline V gene has CDR1 SGHRS and CDR2 YFSETQ. The CDR3 is made up of 15 amino acids. Trimming took 0 bases from V and 7 from J, leaving 13 bases between them. DNA for the CDR3: TGCGCCAGCAGCTTGGGGAGCCCTCCCAACGGGGAGCTGTTTTTT. It specifies CASSLGSPPNGELFF. Full variable domain (outside the CDR3, taken from reference TRBV5-1 and TRBJ2-2): KAGVTQTPRYLIKTRGQQVTLSCSPISGHRSVSWYQQTPGQGLQFLFEYFSETQRNKGNFPGRFSGRQFSNSRSEMNVSTLELGDSALYLCASSLGSPPNGELFFGEGSRLTVL.

The gene calls are TRBV6-5 and TRBJ2-3, with 7 nucleotides matching TRBD1. This CDR3 region has 15 residues. CDR1 and CDR2 from the germline V gene are MNHEY and SVGAGI. Unmatched junction bases numbered 10, after V lost 6 bases and J lost 4 bases. This chain's CDR3 is CASRAGQALADTQYF. The CDR3 nucleotides are TGTGCCAGCAGGGCTGGACAGGCCCTCGCAGATACGCAGTATTTT.

This clone was found a few times. The rearrangement uses TRBV6-6 and TRBJ1-1; no firm D call. CDR1 MNHNY and CDR2 SVGAGI come from the germline V gene (reference sequence). Deletions cut 0 bases from V and 4 bases from J, with 6 bases between. The CDR3 has 13 residues. The DNA of the CDR3 is TGTGCCAGCAGTTACTCGAGGTCCACTGAAGCTTTCTTT. Translation: CASSYSRSTEAFF.

The V call is TRBV12-3 or TRBV12-4, the J call TRBJ1-1, with D perhaps matching TRBD1 (5 bases). The ends were cut back, 3 bases at V and 3 bases at J, with 8 bases in the middle. The CDR3 has 13 residues. The CDR3 nucleotides are TGTGCCAGCAGTTTCAGGGAAGACACTGAAGCTTTCTTT. This translates into CASSFREDTEAFF.